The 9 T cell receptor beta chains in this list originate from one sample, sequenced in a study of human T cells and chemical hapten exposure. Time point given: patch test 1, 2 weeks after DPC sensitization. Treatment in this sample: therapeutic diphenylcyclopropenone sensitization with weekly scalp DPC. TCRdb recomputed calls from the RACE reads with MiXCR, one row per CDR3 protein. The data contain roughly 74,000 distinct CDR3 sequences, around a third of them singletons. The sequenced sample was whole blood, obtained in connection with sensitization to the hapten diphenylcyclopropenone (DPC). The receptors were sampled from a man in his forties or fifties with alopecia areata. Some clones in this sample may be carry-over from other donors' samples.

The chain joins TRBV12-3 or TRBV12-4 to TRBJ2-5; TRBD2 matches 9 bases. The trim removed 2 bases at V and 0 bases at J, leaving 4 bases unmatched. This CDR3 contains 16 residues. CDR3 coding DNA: TGTGCCAGCAGTTTAAGGCTAGCGGGATACCAAGAGACCCAGTACTTC. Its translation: CASSLRLAGYQETQYF.

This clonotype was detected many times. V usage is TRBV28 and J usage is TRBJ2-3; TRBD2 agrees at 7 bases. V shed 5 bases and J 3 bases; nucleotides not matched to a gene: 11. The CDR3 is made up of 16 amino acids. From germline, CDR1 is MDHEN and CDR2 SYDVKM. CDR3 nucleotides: TGTGCCAGCAGTACTACCAGCGGGGCGGGTACAGATACGCAGTATTTT. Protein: CASSTTSGAGTDTQYF.

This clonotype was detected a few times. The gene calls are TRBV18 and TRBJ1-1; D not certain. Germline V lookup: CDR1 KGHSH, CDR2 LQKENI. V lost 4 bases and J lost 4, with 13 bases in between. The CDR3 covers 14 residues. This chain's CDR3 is CASSQGSEGTEAFF. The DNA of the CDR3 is TGTGCCAGCTCACAAGGGTCGGAAGGCACTGAAGCTTTCTTT.

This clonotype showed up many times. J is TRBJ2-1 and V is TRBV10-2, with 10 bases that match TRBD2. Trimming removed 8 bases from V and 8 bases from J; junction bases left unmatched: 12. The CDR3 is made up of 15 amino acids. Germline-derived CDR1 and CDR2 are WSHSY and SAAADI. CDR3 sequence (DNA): TGCGCCAGCGGAGGAGTCAGCGGGAGGGTCGATGAGCAGTTCTTC. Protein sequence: CASGGVSGRVDEQFF.

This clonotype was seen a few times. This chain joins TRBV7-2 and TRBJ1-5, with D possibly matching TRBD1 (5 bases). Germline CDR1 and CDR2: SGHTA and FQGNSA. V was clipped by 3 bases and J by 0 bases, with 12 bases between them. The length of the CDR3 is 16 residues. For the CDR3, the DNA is TGTGCCAGCAGCTTGGGGGACCTATATAGCAATCAGCCCCAGCATTTT. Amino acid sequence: CASSLGDLYSNQPQHF.

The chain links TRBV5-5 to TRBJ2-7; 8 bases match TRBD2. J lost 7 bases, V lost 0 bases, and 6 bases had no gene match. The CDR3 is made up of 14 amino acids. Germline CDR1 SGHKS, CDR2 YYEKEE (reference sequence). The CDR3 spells CASSLELAAREQYF. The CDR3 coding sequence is TGTGCCAGCAGCTTGGAACTAGCGGCGCGGGAGCAGTACTTC.

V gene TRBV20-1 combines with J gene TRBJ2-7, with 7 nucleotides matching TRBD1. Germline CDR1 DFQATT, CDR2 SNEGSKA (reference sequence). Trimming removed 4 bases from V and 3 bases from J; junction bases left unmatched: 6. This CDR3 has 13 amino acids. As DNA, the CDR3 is TGCAGTGCTACTCGGGACAGAAGCTACGAGCAGTACTTC. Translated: CSATRDRSYEQYF.

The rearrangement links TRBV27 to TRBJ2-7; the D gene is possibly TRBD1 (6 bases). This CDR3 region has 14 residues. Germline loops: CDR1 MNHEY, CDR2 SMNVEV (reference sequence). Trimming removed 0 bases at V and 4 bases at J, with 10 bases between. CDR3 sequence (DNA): TGTGCCAGCAGTTTATCACAGGGAGATTACGAGCAGTACTTC. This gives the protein CASSLSQGDYEQYF.

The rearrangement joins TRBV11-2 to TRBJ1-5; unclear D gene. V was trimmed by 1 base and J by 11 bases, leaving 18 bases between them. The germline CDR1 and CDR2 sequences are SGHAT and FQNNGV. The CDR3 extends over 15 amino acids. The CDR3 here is CASSLGASQLAAQHF. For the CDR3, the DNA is TGTGCCAGCAGCTTAGGGGCTAGCCAGCTGGCGGCCCAGCATTTT.